The 5 T cell receptor beta chains presented below share a single source sample, sequenced in a study of blood T cell repertoires in COVID-19. Measured with immunoSEQ multiplex PCR; TCRdb has only the in-frame clones, and not every one. The sample lists more than 300,000 clones, 80% to 90% occurring once. The sample taken for sequencing was peripheral blood. The receptors shown here come from a man younger than 35 who had recovered from COVID-19.

The genes are TRBV3-1 (or the pseudogene TRBV3-2) and TRBJ2-7; no firm D call. V gave up 1 base and J gave up 3 bases, with 7 bases separating them. Germline V gene data show CDR1 as LGHDT and CDR2 as YNNKEL (reference sequence). The CDR3 spans 13 residues. CDR3 protein: CASSQGPIYEQYF. The CDR3 nucleotides read TGTGCCAGCAGCCAAGGTCCCATCTACGAGCAGTACTTC.

The rearrangement links TRBV2 to TRBJ1-3, with D uncertain. Looked up from germline, CDR1 is SNHLY and CDR2 is FYNNEI. The CDR3 totals 16 residues. Trimming removed 4 bases at V and 0 bases at J, with 13 bases between. In nucleotides, the CDR3 is TGTGCCAGCAGTGTGCCCCGTGCTAGCTCTGGAAACACCATATATTTT. It codes for CASSVPRASSGNTIYF.

The rearrangement joins TRBV12-5 to TRBJ1-1, with D possibly being TRBD1 (6 bases). Germline V lookup: CDR1 LGHNT, CDR2 FRNRAP. Trimming took off 4 bases at V and 0 bases at J, with 12 bases between the two ends. The CDR3 runs 15 residues. This CDR3 is CASGSPTGLNTEAFF. As DNA, the CDR3 is TGTGCTAGTGGTTCCCCGACAGGCTTGAACACTGAAGCTTTCTTT.

The chain recombines TRBV11-2 with TRBJ1-1; D is perhaps TRBD1 (5 bases). Germline CDR1 is SGHAT and CDR2 is FQNNGV. The CDR3 is made up of 13 amino acids. Deletions cut 0 bases from V and 11 bases from J, with 13 bases between. CDR3 region: CASSLEGGANAFF. CDR3 DNA: TGTGCCAGCAGCTTAGAGGGTGGGGCGAACGCTTTCTTT.

The chain recombines TRBV4-2 with TRBJ1-5; D not certain. This CDR3 has 15 residues. CDR1 and CDR2 from the germline V gene are LGHNA and YNFKEQ. Trimming cost V 1 base and J 5 bases, with 12 bases left between them. CDR3 sequence (DNA): TGTGCCAGCAGCCAAGGGGAGACTTTTTATCAGCCCCAGCATTTT. Encoded protein: CASSQGETFYQPQHF.